This entry lists 26 T cell receptor beta chains sequenced from one sample in a study of OX40 agonist ivuxolimab in advanced cancers. Measured with immunoSEQ multiplex PCR; TCRdb has only the in-frame clones, and not every one. The repertoire holds around 45,000 clones, with about 86% as singletons. The sequences come from CD4+ or CD8+ T cells sorted from blood, collected in a trial of the OX40 agonist ivuxolimab. The receptors derive from an adult with an advanced solid tumor such as melanoma, head and neck, liver or kidney cancer.

The chain carries TRBV28 and TRBJ2-7; TRBD2 might be the D (5 bases). Germline values: CDR1 MDHEN, CDR2 SYDVKM. The V end lost 6 bases, the J end lost 2 bases, and 17 bases lay between the germline ends. The CDR3 consists of 15 residues. CDR3 amino acids: CASSLTGERAYEQYF. DNA of the CDR3: TGTGCCAGCAGCCTCACTGGGGAGAGGGCCTACGAGCAGTACTTC.

V gene TRBV6-4 combines with J gene TRBJ1-2; no firm D call. Germline CDR1 and CDR2: MRHNA and SNTAGT. The CDR3 covers 11 residues. The V and J ends lost 5 bases and 6 bases respectively, with 7 bases between them. Here the CDR3 DNA reads TGTGCCAGCAGTCCTATGGATGGCTACACCTTC. Translated, it gives CASSPMDGYTF.

The chain carries TRBV10-3 and TRBJ2-7, with 9 bases lining up with TRBD2. Per the germline V gene, CDR1 is ENHRY and CDR2 is SYGVKD. The CDR3 runs 15 residues. Germline trimming cut 3 bases from V and 3 bases from J; bases unmatched to any gene: 6. The CDR3 nucleotides are TGTGCCATCAGTGATTCAGCGGGGGGAGGCTACGAGCAGTACTTC. It codes for CAISDSAGGGYEQYF.

V and J are TRBV10-3 and TRBJ1-2; TRBD1 agrees at 8 bases. CDR3 length equals 14 residues. V trimming: 7 bases; J trimming: 6 bases; junction bases outside the gene matches: 10. Germline values: CDR1 ENHRY, CDR2 SYGVKD. The CDR3 loop is CAITERGQDDGYTF. The CDR3 DNA is TGTGCCATCACCGAAAGGGGACAGGACGATGGCTACACCTTC.

This clone was seen more than once but under ten times. The J gene is TRBJ2-5, the V gene TRBV18, with D uncertain. CDR1 is KGHSH and CDR2 is LQKENI in the germline V gene. The CDR3 runs 12 residues. The V end lost 3 bases, the J end lost 5 bases, and 7 bases lay between the germline ends. CDR3 in DNA: TGTGCCAGCTCACCTCGACCTGAGACCCAGTACTTC. The encoded protein is CASSPRPETQYF.

The chain is built from TRBV18 and TRBJ2-7; TRBD2 might be the D (5 bases). The germline gives CDR1 KGHSH, CDR2 LQKENI. V was pared by 3 bases and J by 5 bases, with 11 bases between. This CDR3 is 13 amino acids long. Written as DNA, the CDR3 is TGTGCCAGCTCACCGGGCCTGAGGGACGAGCAGTACTTC. Its translation: CASSPGLRDEQYF. Full variable domain (rest looked up from reference TRBV18 and TRBJ2-7): NAGVMQNPRHLVRRRGQEARLRCSPMKGHSHVYWYRQLPEEGLKFMVYLQKENIIDESGMPKERFSAEFPKEGPSILRIQQVVRGDSAAYFCASSPGLRDEQYFGPGTRLTVT.

The chain combines TRBV19 with TRBJ2-5; D is undetermined. CDR1 is LNHDA and CDR2 is SQIVND in the germline V gene (reference sequence). The CDR3 totals 15 residues. V lost 5 bases and J 3 bases, leaving 16 bases between the germline ends. The CDR3 nucleotides read TGTGCCAGTAGTCAGTACCTTACGGAGAAAGAGACCCAGTACTTC. Protein product: CASSQYLTEKETQYF.

The chain is built from TRBV7-9 and TRBJ2-7; TRBD2 matches 7 bases. J lost 2 bases, V lost 2 bases, and 9 bases had no gene match. The length of the CDR3 is 16 residues. Germline loops: CDR1 SEHNR, CDR2 FQNEAQ (reference sequence). CDR3 in DNA: TGTGCCAGCAGCTTACGGGGTCTAGCGGCCCCCTACGAGCAGTACTTC. This sequence encodes CASSLRGLAAPYEQYF.

CDR3 residues: CASSRLPGKGSYEQYF. The CDR3 region has the DNA TGTGCCAGCTCACGCCTCCCGGGAAAAGGGTCCTACGAGCAGTACTTC. The V and J genes are TRBV18 and TRBJ2-7, with TRBD2 as a possible D gene (5 bases). Trimming pared 4 bases from V and 1 base from J, leaving 17 bases between. Germline values: CDR1 KGHSH, CDR2 LQKENI. The CDR3 totals 16 residues.

The chain is built from TRBV7-9 and TRBJ2-1; 7 nucleotides agree with TRBD2. From germline, CDR1 is SEHNR and CDR2 FQNEAQ (reference sequence). The CDR3 has 14 amino acids. With 2 bases clipped from V and 4 bases from J, the junction kept 2 bases outside the gene matches. CDR3 protein: CASSLSAGYNEQFF. The CDR3 DNA reads as TGTGCCAGCAGCTTATCAGCGGGGTACAATGAGCAGTTCTTC.

The V gene is TRBV4-1, the J gene TRBJ1-4; 7 nucleotides match TRBD1. This CDR3 region has 14 residues. The germline gives CDR1 MGHRA, CDR2 YSYEKL. V trimming: 3 bases; J trimming: 4 bases; junction bases outside the gene matches: 2. The CDR3 DNA sequence: TGCGCCAGCAGCCAGACAGGGCTTAATGAAAAACTGTTTTTT. It encodes CASSQTGLNEKLFF.

This chain joins TRBV6-5 and TRBJ2-5; D unresolved. The CDR3 contains 14 residues. Germline loops: CDR1 MNHEY, CDR2 SVGAGI. V was pared by 3 bases and J by 7 bases, with 15 bases between. CDR3: CASSYGSTLATQYF. The CDR3 DNA sequence: TGTGCCAGCAGTTATGGGTCCACCCTCGCGACCCAGTACTTC.

This clone occurred a few times. This chain joins TRBV30 and TRBJ1-5; D is undetermined. V was trimmed by 0 bases and J by 4 bases, leaving 7 bases between them. The germline V gene encodes CDR1 GTSNPN and CDR2 SVGIG (reference sequence). The CDR3 spans 13 residues. The chain's CDR3 is CAWSVLGNQPQHF. The CDR3 region has the DNA TGTGCCTGGAGTGTCCTGGGGAATCAGCCCCAGCATTTT.

The J gene is TRBJ2-1, the V gene TRBV6-6; D not resolved. The germline V gene encodes CDR1 MNHNY and CDR2 SVGAGI (reference sequence). The CDR3 is 13 amino acids. V dropped 3 bases and J dropped 4 bases, with 7 bases sitting between them. CDR3 amino acids: CASSYGPYNEQFF. The DNA of the CDR3 is TGTGCCAGCAGTTATGGCCCGTACAATGAGCAGTTCTTC.

J is TRBJ1-2 and V is TRBV4-1; D might be TRBD1 (5 bases). The V end was cut by 0 bases, the J end by 8 bases, with 16 bases between. Germline CDR1 is MGHRA and CDR2 is YSYEKL. The CDR3 is 15 residues long. DNA of the CDR3: TGCGCCAGCAGCCAAGAAACCTCTGTGGGGGGAGGCTACACCTTC. It yields the protein CASSQETSVGGGYTF.

The chain employs TRBV9 and TRBJ2-5; 9 nucleotides line up with TRBD1. The ends lost 1 base at V and 3 bases at J; junction bases unmatched: 7. CDR1 and CDR2 (germline): SGDLS, YYNGEE. The length of the CDR3 is 16 residues. CDR3 protein: CASSVLGTGIKETQYF. CDR3 in DNA: TGTGCCAGCAGCGTACTCGGGACAGGGATTAAAGAGACCCAGTACTTC.

The chain employs TRBV15 and TRBJ2-2; no clear D. V was clipped by 0 bases and J by 9 bases, with 14 bases between them. The germline V gene has CDR1 LNHNV and CDR2 YYDKDF (reference sequence). The CDR3 contains 15 residues. CDR3 region: CATSRDRPVQRELFF. Here the CDR3 DNA reads TGTGCCACCAGCAGAGATCGGCCGGTCCAGAGGGAGCTGTTTTTT.

The rearrangement joins TRBV2 to TRBJ1-3; 8 bases align to TRBD1. The trim removed 4 bases at V and 1 base at J, leaving 3 bases unmatched. Germline CDR1 reads SNHLY; CDR2 reads FYNNEI. CDR3 length equals 15 residues. CDR3 sequence (DNA): TGTGCCAGCAGTGCCCAGGGGGCTTCTGGAAACACCATATATTTT. Protein sequence: CASSAQGASGNTIYF. The variable domain in full, with the rest retrieved from reference TRBV2 and TRBJ1-3, is EPEVTQTPSHQVTQMGQEVILRCVPISNHLYFYWYRQILGQKVEFLVSFYNNEISEKSEIFDDQFSVERPDGSNFTLKIRSTKLEDSAMYFCASSAQGASGNTIYFGEGSWLTVV.

This clone qualifies as medium-sized. This chain joins TRBV9 and TRBJ2-1; 9 nucleotides line up with TRBD2. The CDR3 contains 15 residues. Germline lookup yields CDR1 SGDLS and CDR2 YYNGEE. The junction had 10 bases not matched to a gene; V was cut back by 4 bases and J by 8 bases. DNA for the CDR3: TGTGCCAGCAGCTTATGGGGTAGCGGGAGTGATGAGCAGTTCTTC. Translated, it gives CASSLWGSGSDEQFF.

CDR3 DNA: TGCGCCAGCAGCTTGCCAGGGCGCACAGATACGCAGTATTTT. It yields the protein CASSLPGRTDTQYF. The V and J genes are TRBV5-1 and TRBJ2-3, with a tentative D call TRBD1 (5 bases). Germline CDR1 reads SGHRS; CDR2 reads YFSETQ. V was clipped by 1 base and J by 1 base, with 7 bases between them. CDR3 size: 14 residues.

The V and J genes are TRBV9 and TRBJ2-7; 10 bases fit TRBD2. CDR3 length: 14 amino acids. Germline-derived CDR1 and CDR2 are SGDLS and YYNGEE. The V segment lost 3 bases and the J segment 5 bases; nucleotides outside the gene matches: 5. The CDR3 protein is CASSAGLALDEQYF. The CDR3 DNA reads TGTGCCAGCAGCGCGGGACTAGCGTTGGACGAGCAGTACTTC.

The genes are TRBV11-2 and TRBJ2-7, with D maybe TRBD2 (6 bases). V lost 6 bases and J lost 6, with 18 bases in between. The CDR3 totals 14 residues. Germline values: CDR1 SGHAT, CDR2 FQNNGV. CDR3 protein: CASSSLRRGSEQYF. CDR3 DNA sequence: TGTGCCAGCAGTTCATTGAGGCGGGGTTCCGAGCAGTACTTC.

This CDR3 is CASSEQSYEQYF. For the CDR3, the DNA is TGTGCCAGCAGTGAACAAAGCTACGAGCAGTACTTC. The genes are TRBV28 and TRBJ2-7; D unresolved. Germline V CDR1 and CDR2: MDHEN, SYDVKM. This CDR3 spans 12 amino acids. The V end was cut by 5 bases, the J end by 3 bases, with 8 bases between.

The rearrangement joins TRBV28 to TRBJ1-2; D is undetermined. V was trimmed by 6 bases and J by 6 bases, leaving 14 bases between them. The CDR3 runs to 13 residues. Germline lookup yields CDR1 MDHEN and CDR2 SYDVKM. The CDR3 nucleotides are TGTGCCAGCAGGATAGCGGGGAGGGATGGCTACACCTTC. Translating it yields CASRIAGRDGYTF.

This chain joins TRBV7-8 and TRBJ2-2, with 7 nucleotides matching TRBD1. The ends lost 4 bases at V and 3 bases at J; junction bases unmatched: 5. Germline-derived CDR1 and CDR2 are SGHVS and FQNEAQ. This CDR3 is built from 15 residues. CDR3 loop: CASSSSRGYTGELFF. In DNA, the CDR3 is TGTGCCAGCAGCTCCTCCAGGGGGTACACCGGGGAGCTGTTTTTT.

This clone was recorded only once. V gene TRBV29-1 combines with J gene TRBJ2-1; a weak D match, TRBD1 (5 bases). The CDR3 is 14 amino acids. CDR1 is SQVTM, CDR2 ANQGSEA, per germline. Trimming left V 0 bases short and J 7 bases short, with 13 bases between. CDR3 region: CSVEDYLSGNEQFF. DNA for the CDR3: TGCAGCGTTGAAGATTATTTGTCAGGGAATGAGCAGTTCTTC.